A single sample gave rise to the 13 T cell receptor beta chains below, sequenced in a study of shared clonotypes between healthy human individuals. Method: immunoSEQ multiplex PCR; TCRdb's copy keeps in-frame clones and lacks some. The data show over 95,000 clones, less than 60% seen once. Source material: PBMCs. The source is a woman aged 40 to 49 in good health. Some clones in this sample may be carry-over from other donors' samples.

CDR3 sequence reads: CATQVPAGELFF. CDR3 bases: TGTGCCACCCAGGTCCCCGCCGGGGAGCTGTTTTTT. The rearrangement joins TRBV7-9 to TRBJ2-2; D call uncertain. The CDR3 totals 12 residues. Trimming shortened V by 10 bases and J by 6 bases, and 12 bases separated the two germline ends. The germline V gene encodes CDR1 SEHNR and CDR2 FQNEAQ (reference sequence).

The sample holds many counts of this clone. V is TRBV7-9 and J is TRBJ1-2, with D unresolved. The CDR3 totals 8 residues. Trimming removed 8 bases at V and 7 bases at J, with 2 bases between. Germline V gene data show CDR1 as SEHNR and CDR2 as FQNEAQ (reference sequence). CDR3 in DNA: TGTGCCAGCGGTGGCTACACCTTC. Its protein is CASGGYTF.

This clone showed up many times. J is TRBJ2-7 and V is TRBV29-1; D possibly corresponds to TRBD2 (6 bases). Germline V lookup: CDR1 SQVTM, CDR2 ANQGSEA. The CDR3 runs to 13 residues. The germline V and J ends were trimmed by 4 bases and 5 bases, with 15 bases remaining between them. In DNA form, the CDR3 reads TGCAGCGTTGTTCTGCGGGATGTCGACGAGCAGTACTTC. It specifies CSVVLRDVDEQYF.

This clone was counted a few times. The genes are TRBV7-8 and TRBJ2-5, with D maybe TRBD2 (6 bases). The J call may be in error: the DNA end matches TRBJ2-7 better. The CDR3 extends over 15 amino acids. Germline CDR1 and CDR2: SGHVS and FQNEAQ. CDR3 loop: CASSLWGGPAYEQYF. Written as DNA, the CDR3 is TGTGCCAGCAGCTTATGGGGAGGTCCTGCCTACGAGCAGTACTTC.

V usage is TRBV28 and J usage is TRBJ2-5; 7 bases fit TRBD1. The CDR3 runs to 15 residues. Germline V gives CDR1 MDHEN, CDR2 SYDVKM. V was pared by 3 bases and J by 2 bases, with 6 bases of the junction left unmatched. The CDR3 bases are TGTGCCAGCAGTTTTACAGGGGCTAGACAAGAGACCCAGTACTTC. Its translation: CASSFTGARQETQYF.

The chain is built from TRBV29-1 and TRBJ2-5; 8 nucleotides agree with TRBD1. The CDR3 contains 14 residues. After removal of 3 bases from V and 5 bases from J, the junction contained 8 bases not matched to a gene. Germline V CDR1 and CDR2: SQVTM, ANQGSEA. As DNA, the CDR3 is TGCAGCGTTGATACCCCCACAGGGGGTGAGACCCAGTACTTC. It specifies CSVDTPTGGETQYF.

This chain joins TRBV5-1 and TRBJ2-2, with D perhaps matching TRBD1 (5 bases). Deletions cut 0 bases from V and 7 bases from J, with 10 bases between. The CDR3 spans 14 residues. Germline CDR1 and CDR2: SGHRS and YFSETQ. This chain's CDR3 is CASSLVMGHGELFF. CDR3 sequence (DNA): TGCGCCAGCAGCTTGGTGATGGGGCACGGGGAGCTGTTTTTT.

This clone was observed a single time. The junction does not match germline at one end; this may be a read error. The chain employs TRBV9 and TRBJ2-5; D ambiguous. This CDR3 comprises 13 residues. From germline, CDR1 is SGDLS and CDR2 YYNGEE. CDR3 coding DNA: TGTGCCGGCAGCGTAGGGTGGCAAGGAACCCAGTACTTC. It translates to CAGSVGWQGTQYF.

The J gene is TRBJ2-1, the V gene TRBV9, with D perhaps matching TRBD1 (6 bases). V gave up 4 bases and J gave up 10 bases, with 12 bases separating them. There are 12 residues in the CDR3. Per germline, CDR1 SGDLS and CDR2 YYNGEE. The CDR3 loop reads CASSNREWEQFF. CDR3 DNA sequence: TGTGCCAGCAGCAACAGGGAGTGGGAGCAGTTCTTC.

This clone was detected ten times or more. This chain joins TRBV6-4 and TRBJ1-2; TRBD1 aligns across 7 bases. This CDR3 comprises 15 residues. The junction had 8 bases not matched to a gene; V was cut back by 3 bases and J by 4 bases. Germline-derived CDR1 and CDR2 are MRHNA and SNTAGT. The CDR3 sequence: CASSEEGQSFYGYTF. The CDR3 nucleotides read TGTGCCAGCAGTGAAGAGGGACAGTCTTTCTATGGCTACACCTTC.

Concerning this clone itself: One base away lies a much larger clone, so this may be a sequencing read error. In DNA form, the CDR3 reads TGCAGCGCTGATATCATTGGGGGCTATGGCTACACCTTC. It codes for CSADIIGGYGYTF. V gene TRBV29-1 combines with J gene TRBJ1-2; tentative D call: TRBD1 (5 bases). The germline V gene has CDR1 SQVTM and CDR2 ANQGSEA. V gave up 7 bases and J gave up 4 bases, with 16 bases separating them. The length of the CDR3 is 13 residues.

At least ten counts were recorded for this clone. The V gene is TRBV30, the J gene TRBJ1-5; no definite D call. Trimming removed 5 bases at V and 0 bases at J, with 11 bases between. This CDR3 is 14 amino acids long. Germline CDR1 and CDR2: GTSNPN and SVGIG (reference sequence). CDR3 region: CAWSKPFSNQPQHF. CDR3 DNA: TGTGCCTGGTCCAAGCCTTTTAGCAATCAGCCCCAGCATTTT.

A single count supports this clone. J is TRBJ2-7 and V is TRBV6-6, with 8 bases lining up with TRBD1. This CDR3 has 16 amino acids. Trimming at V came to 7 bases and at J to 0 bases, leaving 11 bases not matched to a gene. The germline CDR1 and CDR2 sequences are MNHNY and SVGAGI (reference sequence). The CDR3 protein is CASIETGGQASYEQYF. In DNA form, the CDR3 reads TGTGCCAGCATCGAAACTGGGGGACAGGCCTCCTACGAGCAGTACTTC.